The sequence of this TCR beta chain was determined in a study of shared clonotypes between healthy human individuals. The V end was cut by 2 bases, the J end by 3 bases, with 11 bases between. Per the germline V gene, CDR1 is GTSNPN and CDR2 is SVGIG (reference sequence). The CDR3 is made up of 13 amino acids. Naive CD8 cells lacked CD45RO and underwent positive selection for CCR7, leaving out terminally differentiated effector memory CD45RA+ cells. Recent vaccinations or acute infections were absent in the healthy HIV-negative adult donors. Clones were read by immunoSEQ multiplex PCR, and TCRdb kept only the in-frame ones, dropping some. This table has around 2,000,000 clones, approximately 95% appearing once.

The clonotype was recovered from a man aged 18 to 29 in good health. Specimen: naive CD8+ T cells sorted from blood. This chain uses TRBV30 with TRBJ2-7; D call uncertain. The CDR3 coding sequence is TGTGCCTGGAGTCATGAGAAGATCTACGAGCAGTACTTC. Encoded protein: CAWSHEKIYEQYF.